Detailed here is one T cell receptor beta chain. Its specificity is not known. This sample is drawn from a study of blood T cells in healthy people across ages. The overall study: Template-switching capture recovered about one barcoded beta molecule per two T cells. Study-wide points: The lack of PBMC sorting stopped any conclusive naive versus antigen-experienced comparison.

V lost 6 bases, J lost 0 bases, and 18 bases lay in between. The germline CDR1 and CDR2 sequences are MNHEY and SVGEGT. This CDR3 region has 18 residues. Primed by a sample-barcoded 5' primer and a J-beta primer mix, a second PCR proceeded for about 7 to 12 cycles. TCRdb reanalysed the 5' RACE reads using MiXCR and keeps one entry per CDR3 protein. Among around 800,000 distinct CDR3 sequences, about 47% were seen once, and the ten largest hold 15% to 20%. The sequenced sample consisted of blood. The rearrangement links TRBV6-2 or TRBV6-3 to TRBJ2-6; D remains unclear. The clonotype originates from a man of 80 years or more in good health. CDR3 residues: CASRTFGTPFSGANVLTF. The CDR3 DNA sequence: TGTGCCAGCAGGACCTTCGGCACCCCCTTCTCTGGGGCCAACGTCCTGACTTTC.